This T cell receptor (beta chain) was sequenced during a study of blood T cell repertoires in COVID-19 (dated by TCRdb to 2020 to 2022). With regard to the full study: Samples covering the acute and convalescent phases of COVID-19 were provided by collaborators in the United States, Italy and Spain. The prospective study material was composed of cDNA or gDNA derived from T cells, B-cell-depleted T cells, or PBMCs. The dataset comprised deeply sampled blood TCRbeta repertoires from subjects exposed to, actively infected with, or recovered from COVID-19. A freely available public database, intended as a resource for researchers studying the immune response to SARS-CoV-2, is where the repertoires were released. Samples were obtained from the ongoing ImmuneRACE study (first 160 participants) and from over 1,000 subjects provided by 6 global collaborators. The sample metadata nearly always contained a de-identified subject ID, COVID-19 status, age in years and sex. Where HLA class I and class II types were available, the types were taken from metadata supplied by the sample provider, not from assay-based typing. General findings and caveats noted by the study authors: Clinical and demographic metadata were provided uncurated, with the amount varying by source and participant.

Participants in the prospective study were enrolled through a virtual design, were aged about 18 to 100 years, and lived in about 25 United States geographic areas. To assign participants to cohorts, the prospective study relied on clinical history that participants themselves reported in a screening survey and a study questionnaire. ImmuneRACE Cohort 3 recovered participants were defined by two consecutive negative NP/OP PCR tests, healthcare professional clearance, or symptom resolution. Mobile phlebotomists in the prospective study collected whole blood, serum and a nasopharyngeal or oropharyngeal swab from every participant. Prospective study participants could optionally give additional blood draws and questionnaires over an approximately two-month period. Blood samples from the prospective study were shipped frozen or at room temperature prior to DNA extraction. In the germline V gene, CDR1 corresponds to SGDLS and CDR2 to YYNGEE. Inclusive of the bounding cysteine and phenylalanine, the CDR3 is 13 residues long. The CDR3 DNA has 39 bases and is translated from base 1. After removal of 4 bases from V and 5 bases from J, the junction retains 5 bases not matched to a gene.

A remark on this clone: Its antigen remains unidentified. Per-base quality was not reported, and no clone a single base away is much larger than it.

The immunoSEQ Assay, a bias-controlled multiplex PCR, was used to amplify TCRbeta CDR3 regions from genomic DNA. The authors processed their data as follows. The number of nucleated cells in each sample was estimated by amplification of reference gene primers within the assay. To quantify the absolute abundance of each unique TCRbeta CDR3 rearrangement, sequence reads were collapsed and filtered. Productive Simpson clonality was computed per sample as the square root of Simpson's diversity index over productive rearrangements. Here the immuneACCESS table is served through TCRdb, limited to in-frame sequences with V and J called. Missing clones are a known gap in these copies; in checked studies unresolved V genes cover under half, and the rest lacks a known reason. The DNA gave D and trimming, while V, J and clone size come from that table. The sample table lists more than 200,000 clones, 75% to 95% of them with a count of one. In total, the top ten clones hold around 2% of the sample.

The sample taken for sequencing was PBMCs or T cells enriched from blood (not recorded which). The chain employs TRBV9 and TRBJ1-2, with 7 middle bases fitting TRBD1. The origin of this receptor is a woman in her late teens or twenties who had recovered from COVID-19. For the CDR3, the sequence is CASSRQGPYGYTF. The sequenced DNA is TGTGCCAGCAGCCGACAGGGTCCTTATGGCTACACCTTC. Outside the CDR3, residues come from the reference TRBV9 and TRBJ1-2 proteins, so the full variable domain is: DSGVTQTPKHLITATGQRVTLRCSPRSGDLSVYWYQQSLDQGLQFLIQYYNGEERAKGNILERFSAQQFPDLHSELNLSSLELGDSALYFCASSRQGPYGYTFGSGTRLTVV.